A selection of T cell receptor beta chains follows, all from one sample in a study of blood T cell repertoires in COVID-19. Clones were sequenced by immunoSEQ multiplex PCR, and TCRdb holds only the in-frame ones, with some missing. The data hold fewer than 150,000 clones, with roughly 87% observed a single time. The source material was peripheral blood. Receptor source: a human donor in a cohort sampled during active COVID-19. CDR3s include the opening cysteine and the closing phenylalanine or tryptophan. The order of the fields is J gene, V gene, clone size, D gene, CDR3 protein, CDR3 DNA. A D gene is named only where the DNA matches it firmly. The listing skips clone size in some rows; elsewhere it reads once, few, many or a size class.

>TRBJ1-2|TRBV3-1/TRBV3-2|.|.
CASSPAGYPYGYTF
TGTGCCAGCAGCCCGGCGGGTTACCCTTATGGCTACACCTTC
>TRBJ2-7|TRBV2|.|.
CASSQGYSYEQYF
TGTGCCAGCAGTCAGGGGTACTCCTACGAGCAGTACTTC
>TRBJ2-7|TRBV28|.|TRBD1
CASSNRQGSYEQYF
TGTGCCAGCAGTAATCGACAGGGGTCCTACGAGCAGTACTTC
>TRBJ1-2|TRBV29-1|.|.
CSVEGHTNYGYTF
TGCAGCGTTGAGGGGCACACTAACTATGGCTACACCTTC
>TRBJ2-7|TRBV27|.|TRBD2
CASSFRTSKSEQYF
TGTGCCAGTTCCTTCCGGACTAGTAAGTCCGAGCAGTACTTC
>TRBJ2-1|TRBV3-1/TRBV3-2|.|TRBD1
CASSQRGTGDFGEQFF
TGTGCCAGCAGCCAACGGGGGACAGGGGATTTCGGTGAGCAGTTCTTC
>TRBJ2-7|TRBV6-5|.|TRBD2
CASTGRERSYEQYF
TGTGCCAGCACTGGGCGGGAGCGGTCCTACGAGCAGTACTTC
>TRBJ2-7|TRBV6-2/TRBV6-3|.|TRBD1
CASSYRGTGYIHEQYF
TGTGCCAGCAGTTACCGGGGGACAGGGTATATCCACGAGCAGTACTTC
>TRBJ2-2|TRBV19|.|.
CAKPGRAGVNTGELFF
TGTGCTAAGCCGGGAAGAGCAGGCGTGAACACCGGGGAGCTGTTTTTT
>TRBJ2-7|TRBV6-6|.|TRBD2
CASSGAGDYEQYF
TGTGCCAGCAGCGGGGCGGGGGACTACGAGCAGTACTTC
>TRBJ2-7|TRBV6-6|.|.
CASSPQGRGYEQYF
TGTGCCAGCAGTCCGCAGGGTCGAGGCTACGAGCAGTACTTC
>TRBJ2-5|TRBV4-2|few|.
CASSQERGRGQETQYF
TGTGCCAGCAGCCAAGAACGCGGAAGGGGCCAAGAGACCCAGTACTTC
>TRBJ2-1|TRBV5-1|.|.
CASSYSEASSVEQFF
TGCGCCAGCAGCTACTCCGAGGCTTCTTCCGTCGAGCAGTTCTTC
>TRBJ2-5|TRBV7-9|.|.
CASSPQGRGGSQYF
TGTGCCAGCAGCCCACAGGGCCGCGGCGGGTCCCAGTACTTC
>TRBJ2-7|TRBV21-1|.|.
CASSKVTGMSSYEQYF
TGTGCCAGCAGCAAAGTAACAGGGATGAGCTCCTACGAGCAGTACTTC
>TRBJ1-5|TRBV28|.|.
CASRQRYSNQPQHF
TGTGCCAGCAGACAGAGATATAGCAATCAGCCCCAGCATTTT
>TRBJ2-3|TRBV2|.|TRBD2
CASIPGTSGSASTDTQYF
TGTGCCAGCATCCCTGGGACTAGCGGGAGCGCTAGCACAGATACGCAGTATTTT
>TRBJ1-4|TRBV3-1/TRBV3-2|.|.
CASSQVGPPETEKLFF
TGTGCCAGCAGCCAAGTTGGGCCTCCTGAGACCGAAAAACTGTTTTTT
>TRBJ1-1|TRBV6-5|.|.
CASSFREVRTEAFF
TGTGCCAGCAGTTTCCGAGAGGTGCGGACTGAAGCTTTCTTT
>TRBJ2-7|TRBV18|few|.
CASSSEYEQYF
TGTGCCAGCAGCTCCGAATACGAGCAGTACTTC
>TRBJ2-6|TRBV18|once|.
CASSPASSGANVLTF
TGTGCCAGCTCACCAGCGAGCTCTGGGGCCAACGTCCTGACTTTC
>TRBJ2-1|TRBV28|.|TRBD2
CASRTGTRGTMHEQFF
TGTGCCAGCAGGACCGGGACTAGGGGAACTATGCATGAGCAGTTCTTC
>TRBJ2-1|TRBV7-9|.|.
CASSSLAGGGSYNEQFF
TGTGCCAGCAGCTCCCTAGCTGGGGGAGGCTCCTACAATGAGCAGTTCTTC
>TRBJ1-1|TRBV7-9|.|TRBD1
CASSLGWGQGAAFF
TGTGCCAGCAGCTTAGGGTGGGGGCAGGGGGCAGCTTTCTTT